One sample yielded the 5 T cell receptor beta chains listed below, sequenced in a study of T cell clonality in common variable immunodeficiency. The data were produced by immunoSEQ multiplex PCR, yet TCRdb's version contains in-frame clones alone and is incomplete. The specimen has some 40,000 clones, none found just once. The specimen was peripheral blood mononuclear cells. Receptors were obtained from a person aged 18 to 75 in good health.

At least ten counts were recorded for this clone. Read coverage stops 3 residues before the CDR3 terminus; the germline J gene supplies the remainder. The chain joins TRBV10-3 to TRBJ1-2, with D unclear. The V gene's germline CDR1 is ENHRY and CDR2 SYGVKD. The length of the CDR3 is 13 residues. Incomplete CDR3 DNA: TGTGCCATCAGTGGGCGGGCCTCCTACGAC. Residues: CAISGRASYD. The CDR3, in full, reads CAISGRASYDYTF.

Turning to this clone: The CDR3 end is not reached by the read, which stops 3 residues before it; the germline J gene fills it in. The chain combines TRBV5-1 with TRBJ2-7; no reliable D call. The CDR3 contains 15 residues. Per germline, CDR1 SGHRS and CDR2 YFSETQ. Trimming took 6 bases from V and 1 from J, leaving 17 bases between them. The DNA read from the CDR3 is TGCGCCAGCAACCCCGGGTCGGGTCGGTCCTACGAG. Protein sequence: CASNPGSGRSYE. In full, the CDR3 is CASNPGSGRSYEQYF. Supplemented by reference TRBV5-1 and TRBJ2-7, the full variable domain reads KAGVTQTPRYLIKTRGQQVTLSCSPISGHRSVSWYQQTPGQGLQFLFEYFSETQRNKGNFPGRFSGRQFSNSRSEMNVSTLELGDSALYLCASNPGSGRSYEQYFGPGTRLTVT.

In the case of this clone: Read coverage stops 3 residues before the CDR3 terminus; the germline J gene supplies the remainder. The rearrangement links TRBV30 to TRBJ1-2; 9 nucleotides match TRBD1. Germline V gene sequence: CDR1 GTSNPN, CDR2 SVGIG (reference sequence). The CDR3 consists of 13 residues. The CDR3 bases that were read are TGTGCCTGGAGTTATTCTGGGACAGGGAAC. Protein sequence: CAWSYSGTGN. The entire CDR3 is CAWSYSGTGNYTF.

This clone showed up many times. Coverage ceases 3 residues before the CDR3 finishes, and the germline J gene fills in the end. The rearrangement uses TRBV18 and TRBJ2-1; no clear D. V lost 3 bases and J lost 5, with 8 bases in between. This CDR3 comprises 13 residues. CDR1 is KGHSH and CDR2 is LQKENI in the germline V gene. CDR3 region: CASSPQVDNEQFF. CDR3 DNA, as far as it was read: TGTGCCAGCTCACCCCAGGTAGACAATGAG.

This clone was observed a handful of times. The read finishes 3 residues shy of the CDR3 end, and the germline J gene is used to complete it. The rearrangement joins TRBV2 to TRBJ2-3; D call uncertain. From germline, CDR1 is SNHLY and CDR2 FYNNEI. The CDR3 has 15 amino acids. CDR3 bases read: TGTGCCAGCAGTGAAGGTCTGTCAACACAAGAGACG. Protein sequence: CASSEGLSTQET. The whole CDR3 sequence reads CASSEGLSTQETQYF. Together with reference TRBV2 and TRBJ2-3, the CDR3 gives the full variable domain: EPEVTQTPSHQVTQMGQEVILRCVPISNHLYFYWYRQILGQKVEFLVSFYNNEISEKSEIFDDQFSVERPDGSNFTLKIRSTKLEDSAMYFCASSEGLSTQETQYFGPGTRLTVL.